Given below is one T cell receptor (beta chain) in context. This clonotype was seen more than once but under ten times. Its antigen specificity is not known. One base away lies a much larger clone, so this may be a sequencing read error. This entry is derived from a study of blood T cells in healthy people across ages (dated by TCRdb to between 2015 and 2017). In the study overall: Template switching captured roughly one uniquely barcoded TCR beta cDNA molecule per two T cells in model experiments. Using deep sequencing normalized with unique cDNA molecular identifiers, the study measured how TCR beta repertoire diversity changes with age. The donors were divided into four age groups: young (average approximately 16 years), middle-aged (over 35), aged (approximately 62) and long-lived (roughly 82). For two donors (one aged 18 to 29 and one aged 80 or older), the study analyzed two additional independent replicas of 1 million unique cDNA reads from the same blood draw.

The cysteine opens and the phenylalanine closes a CDR3 of 14 amino acids. Of all the DNA, just the CDR3 is kept, 42 bases in frame from base 1. V lost 4 bases and J lost 3 bases, and the count of bases not matched to a germline gene is 3. General study outcomes and caveats: Observed TCR beta diversity correlated strongly with the percentage of naive T cells measured by flow cytometry. Conclusive comparison of naive and antigen-experienced compartments was prevented by the profiling of bulk unsorted PBMCs. Because the CMV infection status of the donors was unknown, age-related changes in expanded clonotypes may potentially have been confounded. Observed TCR beta diversity per million T cells fell roughly linearly with age, and a significant reduction was already apparent by age around 36. Estimates of total diversity based on one million sequenced T cells were considered lower bounds and underestimates. Compared with the aged group, the long-lived group had more naive CD4+ T cells, fewer expanded clones and increased TCR diversity, suggesting age selection.

Donors were about 36 systemically healthy Caucasian individuals from Russia aged roughly 6 to 90 years. Each donor gave approximately 9.3 milliliters of peripheral blood, collected into EDTA-treated Vacutainer tubes. Ficoll-Paque density-gradient centrifugation was used to isolate PBMCs, with at least 7 million per sample. Total RNA, at least 5 micrograms per sample, was extracted from PBMCs with Trizol reagent. For every donor, an aliquot of PBMCs went through flow cytometry to measure the percentages of naive CD45RAhigh/CD27high T cells. Receptors were amplified or captured by 5' RACE. Sequencing was carried out with an Illumina HiSeq 2500. A second roughly 6 to 12 cycle PCR used a sample-barcoded 5' primer and a J-beta primer mix. A unique molecular identifier was introduced onto each TCR beta cDNA molecule by a template-switch 5' adaptor carrying 12 random nucleotides. Each sample yielded at least 2.5 million CDR3-containing paired-end reads. First-strand cDNA was synthesized from all RNA with the Mint cDNA synthesis kit, primed by a TRBC-specific oligonucleotide. All cDNA was treated with uracil-DNA glycosylase and then went through a first 18-cycle PCR with the universal primers M1SS and BC2_uni_R. The authors processed their data as follows. Each sample was normalized by randomly selecting 1 million high-quality reads, each carrying a distinct molecular identifier. Reads with shared molecular identifiers were discarded instead of being binned into consensus sequences. MiTCR, set to a Q25 quality threshold and the strictest error-elimination algorithm, was used for CDR3 identification, clonotype clustering and error correction. Lower-bound total TCR beta diversity was estimated with a nonparametric unseen species model using Euler transformation. TCRdb cleaned the public reads at Q25 with fastp, built clones with MiXCR and kept in-frame beta chains. For every CDR3 protein sequence, its rows merge into one entry that carries the most common genes and DNA. These V and J calls rely on TCRdb rather than the paper's analysis. The sample includes 750,000 to 1,000,000 distinct CDR3 sequences, with approximately 32% observed a single time. The ten largest make up roughly 10% of the sample.

The same sample was also used in a study of T cells of mothers and their children. The second paper further reports: Nine systemically healthy Caucasian individuals served as donors, namely three mothers together with their six children. cDNA synthesis consumed the entire amount of extracted RNA, loaded at 1.5 ug RNA in each 15 ul reaction. In the second PCR, the M1S primer introduced both the sample barcodes and 2-4 random nucleotides. Over 10 million TCR beta CDR3 reads came from each mother, compared with several million reads from each child. Thymic selection shapes the output of TCR recombination in a similar way in related and unrelated pairs, and inherited differences have a minor effect. Related mother-child pairs always showed normalized repertoire overlap that was slightly higher than in unrelated mother-child pairs, though the difference was never significant. Persistent microchimeric T cell clones were not detected, at a sensitivity of about 90 clones per million clonotypes. Deep NGS was used in the study to compare the TCR beta repertoires of mothers and children and to look for features that separate related mother-child pairs from unrelated individuals. On average, the children were around 11 +/- 4 years old, while the mothers were about 37 +/- 4 years old. Libraries were sequenced on Illumina HiSeq 2000 with 100+100 nt paired-end reads after adapter ligation with NEBNext reagents. To avoid cross-contamination, the mother libraries and the child libraries were prepared a month apart and sequenced in separate runs. Between roughly 500,000 and 2,300,000 distinct TCR beta clonotypes were identified per donor. Naive TCR beta clonotypes were estimated from low-frequency clonotypes matched to each donor's FACS-determined naive share, without sorting.

The receptor was isolated from a woman aged 40-49 years in good health. The specimen was blood. Recombination linked TRBV12-3 or TRBV12-4 to TRBJ2-7; 10 bases in between match TRBD1. The CDR3 in this case is CASSWRTGGYEQYF. The bases are TGTGCCAGCAGTTGGAGGACAGGGGGCTACGAGCAGTACTTC.